The next 8 T cell receptor beta chains were all read from a single sample in a study of T cell changes during pregnancy in multiple sclerosis. Sequencing was performed with immunoSEQ multiplex PCR; in TCRdb, only in-frame clones are kept and a portion is missing. The sample shows around 69,000 clones, 90% of them seen only once. The sample was peripheral blood, taken in the second trimester of pregnancy. These receptors were taken from a female donor in good health, enrolled as a control in a pregnancy study.

The chain couples TRBV10-2 to TRBJ1-4; 8 bases agree with TRBD1. CDR3 length: 14 amino acids. Per germline, CDR1 WSHSY and CDR2 SAAADI. Trimming removed 10 bases from V and 5 bases from J; junction bases left unmatched: 9. CDR3 amino acids: CATLSTGGNEKLFF. For the CDR3, the DNA is TGCGCCACTCTGTCTACAGGGGGAAATGAAAAACTGTTTTTT.

The V and J genes are TRBV5-8 and TRBJ2-3; 13 bases agree with TRBD2. The V and J ends lost 4 bases and 2 bases, in that order; junction bases with no gene match: 4. Germline assignment: CDR1 SGHTS and CDR2 YDEGEE. This CDR3 region has 16 residues. CDR3 in amino acids: CASSPGTSGTTDTQYF. DNA of the CDR3: TGTGCCAGCAGCCCAGGGACTAGCGGGACCACAGATACGCAGTATTTT. Looking up the rest from reference TRBV5-8 and TRBJ2-3 gives the full variable domain: EAGVTQSPTHLIKTRGQQATLRCSPISGHTSVYWYQQALGLGLQFLLWYDEGEERNRGNFPPRFSGRQFPNYSSELNVNALELEDSALYLCASSPGTSGTTDTQYFGPGTRLTVL.

The V and J genes are TRBV30 and TRBJ2-1; 12 bases line up with TRBD2. There are 13 residues in the CDR3. From germline, CDR1 is GTSNPN and CDR2 SVGIG (reference sequence). The trim removed 4 bases at V and 15 bases at J, leaving 10 bases unmatched. In DNA form, the CDR3 reads TGTGCCTGGACTAGCGGGGGGGCCCCGGTAGGGTTCTTC. It yields the protein CAWTSGGAPVGFF.

J is TRBJ1-4 and V is TRBV11-2; 9 bases are a match to TRBD1. Germline trimming cut 6 bases from V and 0 bases from J; bases unmatched to any gene: 14. The V gene's germline CDR1 is SGHAT and CDR2 FQNNGV. The CDR3 has 19 residues. The CDR3 loop is CASRPGQGFSPATNEKLFF. The CDR3 DNA follows: TGTGCCAGCAGACCGGGACAGGGTTTTTCTCCTGCAACTAATGAAAAACTGTTTTTT.

CDR3 residues: CASSSRGEQYF. Here the CDR3 DNA reads TGTGCCAGTAGTTCCAGGGGCGAGCAGTACTTC. V usage is TRBV19 and J usage is TRBJ2-7, with TRBD1 as a possible D gene (6 bases). The CDR3 is made up of 11 amino acids. CDR1 is LNHDA and CDR2 is SQIVND in the germline V gene (reference sequence). V was cut by 5 bases and J by 6 bases, with 8 bases left in between.

The chain carries TRBV5-1 and TRBJ2-7, with 7 bases that match TRBD1. V lost 0 bases to trimming and J lost 2 bases; unmatched junction nucleotides: 2. This CDR3 contains 14 residues. CDR1 is SGHRS, CDR2 YFSETQ, per germline. The CDR3, as DNA: TGCGCCAGCAGCTTGGCCGGGACAGCCTACGAGCAGTACTTC. Protein sequence: CASSLAGTAYEQYF.

V usage is TRBV6-5 and J usage is TRBJ2-7; 7 positions agree with TRBD1. This CDR3 contains 13 residues. Germline V CDR1 and CDR2: MNHEY, SVGAGI. Trimming cost V 5 bases and J 5 bases; bases outside gene matches: 6. CDR3 DNA: TGTGCCAGCAGTAAGACAGGGTGGCACGAGCAGTACTTC. Translating it yields CASSKTGWHEQYF.

The J gene is TRBJ1-1, the V gene TRBV14; D is possibly TRBD1 (5 bases). Trimming stripped 3 bases from V and 7 bases from J, with 21 bases between. The germline V gene has CDR1 SGHDN and CDR2 FVKESK. The CDR3 length is 16 residues. This chain's CDR3 is CASSHFVPHVGLEAFF. In nucleotides, the CDR3 is TGTGCCAGCAGCCATTTTGTGCCCCACGTGGGGCTTGAAGCTTTCTTT.